These 20 T cell receptor beta chains share one sample of origin, sequenced in a study of blood T cell repertoires in COVID-19. Libraries were prepared by immunoSEQ multiplex PCR; TCRdb keeps only in-frame clonotypes and omits some of them. The table includes 87,000 or so clones, around 90% detected once. Sample: peripheral blood. The origin of the receptors is a woman in her forties or fifties with active or convalescent COVID-19.

J is TRBJ2-3 and V is TRBV27, with 15 nucleotides matching TRBD2. CDR1 is MNHEY, CDR2 SMNVEV, per germline (reference sequence). There are 16 residues in the CDR3. The trim removed 5 bases at V and 7 bases at J, leaving 7 bases unmatched. CDR3 residues: CASSPGLAGGLNTQYF. CDR3 bases: TGTGCCAGCAGTCCAGGACTAGCGGGGGGGTTAAATACGCAGTATTTT.

The J gene is TRBJ2-2, the V gene TRBV2; 8 bases fit TRBD1. Trimming took 10 bases from V and 6 from J; bases not matched to a gene: 7. Germline lookup yields CDR1 SNHLY and CDR2 FYNNEI. The CDR3 sequence is 13 residues long. The CDR3 DNA follows: TGTGCCAAAAGGACAGGGCGGTCCGGGGAGCTGTTTTTT. Translating it yields CAKRTGRSGELFF.

This sequence joins TRBV7-9 and TRBJ2-6; D not certain. Trimming removed 6 bases at V and 0 bases at J, with 6 bases between. There are 14 residues in the CDR3. Germline values: CDR1 SEHNR, CDR2 FQNEAQ (reference sequence). The CDR3 loop reads CASRLSSGANVLTF. CDR3 coding DNA: TGTGCCAGCAGGCTTAGCTCTGGGGCCAACGTCCTGACTTTC.

The rearrangement joins TRBV7-8 to TRBJ2-7, with TRBD2 as a possible D gene (6 bases). The CDR3 spans 15 residues. Germline V gene sequence: CDR1 SGHVS, CDR2 FQNEAQ. Trimming took 5 bases from V and 3 from J, leaving 17 bases between them. CDR3 bases: TGTGCCAGCAGCCCCACCACCGGGGGTGACTACGAGCAGTACTTC. Translating it yields CASSPTTGGDYEQYF. Variable domain in full (rest from reference TRBV7-8 and TRBJ2-7): GAGVSQSPRYKVAKRGQDVALRCDPISGHVSLFWYQQALGQGPEFLTYFQNEAQLDKSGLPSDRFFAERPEGSVSTLKIQRTQQEDSAVYLCASSPTTGGDYEQYFGPGTRLTVT.

The chain uses TRBV6-6 and TRBJ1-6; tentative D call: TRBD1 (6 bases). CDR1 is MNHNY and CDR2 is SVGAGI in the germline V gene (reference sequence). V was shortened by 10 bases and J by 10 bases, with 23 bases between the two germline ends. The CDR3 loop spans 15 amino acids. This CDR3 reads CATSPSGRQASPLHF. In DNA form, the CDR3 reads TGTGCCACCTCCCCCTCTGGTCGACAGGCGTCACCCCTCCACTTT.

The count of this clone is one. The chain recombines TRBV12-3 or TRBV12-4 with TRBJ1-2; TRBD1 might be the D (6 bases). V lost 5 bases, J lost 4 bases, and 11 bases lay in between. This CDR3 contains 13 residues. The DNA of the CDR3 is TGTGCCAGCAGTCCACAGGGTCCCTATGGCTACACCTTC. It codes for CASSPQGPYGYTF.

The V call is TRBV11-1, the J call TRBJ2-5; the D gene is possibly TRBD1 (5 bases). Germline V CDR1 and CDR2: SGHAT, FQDESV (reference sequence). The germline V and J ends were trimmed by 5 bases and 5 bases, with 15 bases remaining between them. The CDR3 length is 14 residues. In nucleotides, the CDR3 is TGTGCCAGCAGCGCCAGGGTGAGAGCGGAGACCCAGTACTTC. Translation gives CASSARVRAETQYF.

This chain joins TRBV27 and TRBJ1-2, with TRBD1 matching over 9 bases. The CDR3 has 13 amino acids. The J segment lost 8 bases and the V segment lost 5 bases, leaving 6 bases of the junction unmatched. Germline assignment: CDR1 MNHEY and CDR2 SMNVEV (reference sequence). The CDR3 sequence: CASSAGQGVGYTF. CDR3 coding DNA: TGTGCCAGCAGTGCGGGACAGGGAGTGGGCTACACCTTC.

The CDR3: CASSRGVAGYTF. The CDR3, as DNA: TGTGCCAGCAGCCGGGGGGTCGCTGGCTACACCTTC. This rearrangement joins TRBV13 to TRBJ1-2, with D maybe TRBD1 (5 bases). Per the germline V gene, CDR1 is PRHDT and CDR2 is FYEKMQ (reference sequence). This CDR3 spans 12 amino acids. The V gene lost 5 bases and the J gene lost 7 bases, with 11 bases spanning the gap.

This chain uses TRBV7-2 with TRBJ1-1; 7 nucleotides align to TRBD1. The CDR3 runs 14 residues. Germline V CDR1 and CDR2: SGHTA, FQGNSA. The ends lost 5 bases at V and 7 bases at J; junction bases unmatched: 10. The CDR3 nucleotides read TGTGCCAGCAGCGTTCGGACAGGTGATCATGAAGCTTTCTTT. As protein: CASSVRTGDHEAFF.

The chain couples TRBV25-1 to TRBJ1-2; TRBD1 aligns across 8 bases. Germline V gene lookup returns CDR1 MGHDK and CDR2 SYGVNS. The V gene end was trimmed by 5 bases and the J gene end by 0 bases; junction bases not matched to a gene: 11. This CDR3 contains 17 residues. The CDR3 nucleotides are TGTGCCAGCAGTCTTCCGGGACAGGCGTCAACTAACTATGGCTACACCTTC. This encodes CASSLPGQASTNYGYTF.

This chain joins TRBV5-1 and TRBJ1-2; 9 bases are a match to TRBD1. V was pared by 2 bases and J by 6 bases, with 11 bases of the junction left unmatched. This CDR3 comprises 16 residues. In germline, CDR1 is SGHRS, CDR2 YFSETQ. The CDR3 sequence: CASSFSRGQGRDGYTF. CDR3 in DNA: TGCGCCAGCAGCTTTTCAAGAGGACAGGGGAGGGATGGCTACACCTTC.

The chain employs TRBV15 and TRBJ2-4, with D uncertain. V was trimmed by 3 bases and J by 0 bases, leaving 6 bases between them. Germline V gene lookup returns CDR1 LNHNV and CDR2 YYDKDF (reference sequence). The CDR3 sequence is 14 residues long. CDR3 loop: CATSSISAKNIQYF. DNA of the CDR3: TGTGCCACCAGCAGCATTTCAGCCAAAAACATTCAGTACTTC.

The rearrangement uses TRBV30 and TRBJ1-1; D remains ambiguous. The germline V and J ends were trimmed by 0 bases and 4 bases, with 9 bases remaining between them. The germline V gene encodes CDR1 GTSNPN and CDR2 SVGIG (reference sequence). The CDR3 has 13 amino acids. The CDR3 here is CAWSVSEGTEAFF. Here the CDR3 DNA reads TGTGCCTGGAGTGTCAGCGAGGGCACTGAAGCTTTCTTT.

The V and J genes are TRBV6-4 and TRBJ1-5; TRBD1 might be the D (5 bases). From germline, CDR1 is MRHNA and CDR2 SNTAGT. This CDR3 has 14 residues. The ends were cut back, 4 bases at V and 4 bases at J, with 11 bases in the middle. The CDR3 region has the DNA TGTGCCAGCAGTGTCCGGGGGAAGAATCAGCCCCAGCATTTT. This codes for CASSVRGKNQPQHF.

Turning to this clone: Other DNA sequences in the sample encode the same CDR3. The V and J genes are TRBV19 and TRBJ1-6; 8 bases agree with TRBD1. CDR1 and CDR2 (germline): LNHDA, SQIVND (reference sequence). V lost 5 bases to trimming and J lost 7 bases; unmatched junction nucleotides: 4. The CDR3 covers 14 residues. The CDR3 loop reads CASSGQGYNSPLHF. The CDR3 coding sequence is TGTGCCAGTAGTGGACAGGGTTACAATTCACCCCTCCACTTT. Full variable domain (remainder filled in from reference TRBV19 and TRBJ1-6): DGGITQSPKYLFRKEGQNVTLSCEQNLNHDAMYWYRQDPGQGLRLIYYSQIVNDFQKGDIAEGYSVSREKKESFPLTVTSAQKNPTAFYLCASSGQGYNSPLHFGNGTRLTVT.

The gene calls are TRBV9 and TRBJ2-7, with D possibly TRBD1 on 5 matching bases. The CDR3 is 14 amino acids. Per the germline V gene, CDR1 is SGDLS and CDR2 is YYNGEE. V was clipped by 1 base and J by 3 bases, with 11 bases between them. The DNA for the CDR3 is TGTGCCAGCAGCGTATCCCAGGGAAGCTACGAGCAGTACTTC. It codes for CASSVSQGSYEQYF.

On this clone: Distinct nucleotide sequences in the sample also encode this CDR3. V usage is TRBV5-1 and J usage is TRBJ2-5; TRBD1 agrees at 8 bases. The CDR3 totals 14 residues. V shed 4 bases, J shed 1 base, and the junction held 3 bases outside the gene matches. Germline CDR1 reads SGHRS; CDR2 reads YFSETQ. The DNA of the CDR3 is TGCGCCAGCAGCCTGGGACAGGCCCAAGAGACCCAGTACTTC. This gives the protein CASSLGQAQETQYF.

This chain uses TRBV27 with TRBJ1-1; D is unclear. CDR3 length: 14 residues. Trimming took off 3 bases at V and 3 bases at J, with 11 bases between the two ends. The germline V gene encodes CDR1 MNHEY and CDR2 SMNVEV (reference sequence). CDR3 in amino acids: CASSFLGGHTEAFF. Here the CDR3 DNA reads TGTGCCAGCAGTTTCCTAGGCGGGCACACTGAAGCTTTCTTT.

This chain links TRBV6-2 or TRBV6-3 with TRBJ1-2; 7 bases fit TRBD1. The V gene's germline CDR1 is MNHEY and CDR2 SVGEGT. Trimming cost V 1 base and J 2 bases; bases outside gene matches: 10. This CDR3 has 17 amino acids. The CDR3: CASSYLATGNENYGYTF. In DNA, the CDR3 is TGTGCCAGCAGTTACTTAGCGACAGGGAACGAGAACTATGGCTACACCTTC.